Sequencing of this T cell receptor beta chain was carried out in a study of CD8+ T cells in alopecia areata. It was cDNA, reverse transcribed from extracted RNA, that served as the sequencing template. Only in-frame clones appear in the TCRdb table, and some are missing; sequencing was by immunoSEQ multiplex PCR. Here the sample spans 150,000 to 200,000 clones, just under 60% being singletons. The germline V gene encodes CDR1 SQVTM and CDR2 ANQGSEA. V was cut by 6 bases and J by 10 bases, with 13 bases left in between. The CDR3 spans 12 residues. T lymphocytes (CD4+ and CD8+) were sorted from PBMCs. The TCR sequence derives from a human donor with alopecia areata. The chain combines TRBV29-1 with TRBJ2-6; possible D gene TRBD1, 6 bases. Here the sequenced sample was CD4+ T cells sorted from blood, taken at week 0. CDR3 DNA: TGCAGCGTAGCAAACAGGGTGAACGTCCTGACTTTC. Translation: CSVANRVNVLTF. Based on the CDR3 plus reference TRBV29-1 and TRBJ2-6, the full variable domain is SAVISQKPSRDICQRGTSLTIQCQVDSQVTMMFWYRQQPGQSLTLIATANQGSEATYESGFVIDKFPISRPNLTFSTLTVSNMSPEDSSIYLCSVANRVNVLTFGAGSRLTVL.